These 9 T cell receptor beta chains were sequenced from one sample in a study of blood T cell repertoires in COVID-19. Assay used: immunoSEQ multiplex PCR; TCRdb lists only in-frame clones, some missing. This sample has 250,000 to 300,000 clones, with roughly 90% found just once. Material: peripheral blood. These receptors were collected from a woman in her forties or fifties who had recovered from COVID-19.

The chain recombines TRBV3-1 (or the pseudogene TRBV3-2) with TRBJ1-3; D gene unclear. V lost 4 bases to trimming and J lost 6 bases, with 10 bases between them. Per germline, CDR1 LGHDT and CDR2 YNNKEL (reference sequence). The CDR3 contains 13 residues. The CDR3 sequence is CASSRPLANTIYF. CDR3 nucleotide sequence: TGTGCCAGCAGCCGCCCCTTAGCAAACACCATATATTTT.

The V gene is TRBV6-2 or TRBV6-3, the J gene TRBJ1-2; D call uncertain. From germline, CDR1 is MNHEY and CDR2 SVGEGT. With 4 bases removed from V and 0 bases from J, the gap between germline ends came to 3 bases. The CDR3 covers 12 residues. The DNA for the CDR3 is TGTGCCAGCAGTTTCTCTAACTATGGCTACACCTTC. It specifies CASSFSNYGYTF.

V is TRBV9 and J is TRBJ1-4; D not certain. Germline V lookup: CDR1 SGDLS, CDR2 YYNGEE. The CDR3 totals 15 residues. V was shortened by 3 bases and J by 0 bases, with 9 bases between the two germline ends. Here the CDR3 reads CASSGNIATNEKLFF. The CDR3 region has the DNA TGTGCCAGCAGCGGCAACATTGCAACTAATGAAAAACTGTTTTTT.

J is TRBJ1-1 and V is TRBV30; no clear D. Germline V gives CDR1 GTSNPN, CDR2 SVGIG (reference sequence). Trimming stripped 2 bases from V and 0 bases from J, with 7 bases between. This CDR3 comprises 13 residues. Here the CDR3 DNA reads TGTGCCTGGAGTAGTTACATGAACACTGAAGCTTTCTTT. Translation: CAWSSYMNTEAFF.

The chain combines TRBV20-1 with TRBJ2-7; unclear D gene. CDR1 is DFQATT and CDR2 is SNEGSKA in the germline V gene (reference sequence). This CDR3 spans 12 amino acids. V was shortened by 3 bases and J by 1 base, with 7 bases between the two germline ends. The CDR3 DNA follows: TGCAGTGCTAGTACAGATTCCTACGAGCAGTACTTC. Its translation: CSASTDSYEQYF.

This clone was detected only once. This chain uses TRBV9 with TRBJ1-2; D gene uncertain. The CDR3 consists of 14 residues. Germline CDR1 is SGDLS and CDR2 is YYNGEE. Trimming cost V 0 bases and J 8 bases, with 14 bases left between them. The DNA for the CDR3 is TGTGCCAGCAGCGTAGACCAGGCCTGGAGGGGCTACACCTTC. It specifies CASSVDQAWRGYTF.

The chain couples TRBV29-1 to TRBJ2-5; 8 nucleotides agree with TRBD2. The CDR3 loop spans 10 amino acids. V shed 7 bases and J 5 bases; nucleotides not matched to a gene: 0. CDR1 and CDR2 (germline): SQVTM, ANQGSEA. CDR3 nucleotide sequence: TGCAGCGGCGGGGGGGAGACCCAGTACTTC. Its protein is CSGGGETQYF. Complete variable domain (other parts from reference TRBV29-1 and TRBJ2-5): SAVISQKPSRDICQRGTSLTIQCQVDSQVTMMFWYRQQPGQSLTLIATANQGSEATYESGFVIDKFPISRPNLTFSTLTVSNMSPEDSSIYLCSGGGETQYFGPGTRLLVL.

The chain is built from TRBV2 and TRBJ2-3, with 13 bases lining up with TRBD2. The germline CDR1 and CDR2 sequences are SNHLY and FYNNEI. Trimming removed 1 base from V and 13 bases from J; junction bases left unmatched: 8. The CDR3 is 15 amino acids. The CDR3, as DNA: TGTGCCAGCAGTGAAGGCCGACTAGCGGGGGGATTTAAGTATTTT. Translated, it gives CASSEGRLAGGFKYF.

The chain employs TRBV5-1 and TRBJ2-3, with 10 nucleotides matching TRBD2. The CDR3 totals 17 residues. Germline trimming cut 6 bases from V and 3 bases from J; bases unmatched to any gene: 13. The germline V gene encodes CDR1 SGHRS and CDR2 YFSETQ. The CDR3 sequence is CASKERLAGAGTDTQYF. The CDR3, as DNA: TGCGCCAGCAAAGAGAGACTAGCGGGTGCCGGGACAGATACGCAGTATTTT.